These T cell receptor beta chains were read from a single sample in a study of blood T cells in healthy people across ages. Via MiXCR, TCRdb re-called the 5' RACE reads, giving one row per CDR3 protein. The sample lists hundreds of thousands of distinct CDR3 sequences, roughly half occurring once. The sequenced sample was blood. The receptor set was obtained from a woman aged 80 or over in good health. The CDR3 runs from the conserved cysteine through the conserved F or W. The order of the fields is clone size, V gene, J gene, D gene, CDR3 DNA, CDR3 protein. D genes are given only for firm matches. The size entry is marked missing in some rows and otherwise reads once, few, many or a size class.

abundance: .; v_gene: TRBV27; j_gene: TRBJ2-7; d_gene: .; CDR3nt: TGTGCCAGCAGTGGCACCGACAGGTCCTACGAGCAGTACTTC; CDR3aa: CASSGTDRSYEQYF
abundance: many; v_gene: TRBV20-1; j_gene: TRBJ2-5; d_gene: .; CDR3nt: TGCAGTGCCTTCGCGGACCAAGAGACCCAGTACTTC; CDR3aa: CSAFADQETQYF
abundance: .; v_gene: TRBV12-3/TRBV12-4; j_gene: TRBJ1-2; d_gene: TRBD1; CDR3nt: TGTGCCAGCAGTTCGGAGACAGGGAGTGGCTACACCTTC; CDR3aa: CASSSETGSGYTF
abundance: few; v_gene: TRBV2; j_gene: TRBJ1-2; d_gene: .; CDR3nt: TGTGCCAGCAGTCCCTCACACGGATCTAACTATGGCTACACCTTC; CDR3aa: CASSPSHGSNYGYTF
abundance: .; v_gene: TRBV4-3; j_gene: TRBJ2-5; d_gene: .; CDR3nt: TGCGCCAGCAGCCACTGGGGTGCAGGCGAGACCCAGTACTTC; CDR3aa: CASSHWGAGETQYF
abundance: few; v_gene: TRBV18; j_gene: TRBJ1-5; d_gene: .; CDR3nt: TGTGCCAGCTCTCTAAACCGGGACTCCCTTAGTGGCAATCAGCCCCAGCATTTT; CDR3aa: CASSLNRDSLSGNQPQHF
abundance: many; v_gene: TRBV20-1; j_gene: TRBJ2-1; d_gene: TRBD2; CDR3nt: TGCAGTGCTGTCGGGGAGGGCCGCTACAATGAGCAGTTCTTC; CDR3aa: CSAVGEGRYNEQFF
abundance: .; v_gene: TRBV15; j_gene: TRBJ1-2; d_gene: .; CDR3nt: TGTGCCACCAGCAGAGGACGGGGACTATTAGACGACTATGGCTACACCTTC; CDR3aa: CATSRGRGLLDDYGYTF
abundance: many; v_gene: TRBV5-1; j_gene: TRBJ2-3; d_gene: TRBD2; CDR3nt: TGCGCCAGCAATGTCGCGGGAGATAGTGGGGATACGCAGTATTTT; CDR3aa: CASNVAGDSGDTQYF
abundance: many; v_gene: TRBV9; j_gene: TRBJ2-5; d_gene: TRBD2; CDR3nt: TGTGCCAGCAGCGTAGGTGGCGGGAGCGGATACCAAGAGACCCAGTACTTC; CDR3aa: CASSVGGGSGYQETQYF
abundance: many; v_gene: TRBV15; j_gene: TRBJ2-3; d_gene: .; CDR3nt: TGTGCCACCAGCAGAGCAGGTCGCGGGCGAGATACGCAGTATTTT; CDR3aa: CATSRAGRGRDTQYF
abundance: .; v_gene: TRBV6-5; j_gene: TRBJ2-7; d_gene: TRBD2; CDR3nt: TGTGCCAGCAGTTACTCGATCGCTAGCGGGGGACGATACGAGCAGTACTTC; CDR3aa: CASSYSIASGGRYEQYF
abundance: few; v_gene: TRBV7-6; j_gene: TRBJ2-2; d_gene: TRBD2; CDR3nt: TGTGCCAGCAGCTTAGGATCTAGCGGCAGCGGGGAGCTGTTTTTT; CDR3aa: CASSLGSSGSGELFF
abundance: .; v_gene: TRBV10-3; j_gene: TRBJ2-6; d_gene: TRBD1; CDR3nt: TGTGCCACGACAGGGGATGGGGCCAACGTCCTGACTTTC; CDR3aa: CATTGDGANVLTF
abundance: .; v_gene: TRBV6-5; j_gene: TRBJ2-5; d_gene: TRBD1; CDR3nt: TGTGCCAGCAGTTCCTCGACAGGGCTAGAGACCCAGTACTTC; CDR3aa: CASSSSTGLETQYF
abundance: .; v_gene: TRBV3-1; j_gene: TRBJ2-7; d_gene: TRBD1; CDR3nt: TGTGCCAGCAGCAGCCGGGACAGGGCGCCATACGAGCAGTACTTC; CDR3aa: CASSSRDRAPYEQYF
abundance: .; v_gene: TRBV7-2; j_gene: TRBJ2-2; d_gene: TRBD1; CDR3nt: TGTGCCAGCAGCTCCCGGGACAGGGGCCTCGCCGGGGAGCTGTTTTTT; CDR3aa: CASSSRDRGLAGELFF
abundance: many; v_gene: TRBV12-3/TRBV12-4; j_gene: TRBJ1-2; d_gene: TRBD1; CDR3nt: TGTGCCAGCATTTGGGGACAGGGGGCCTTGCGTGGCTACACCTTC; CDR3aa: CASIWGQGALRGYTF
abundance: many; v_gene: TRBV5-1; j_gene: TRBJ2-3; d_gene: TRBD2; CDR3nt: TGCGCCAGCAGCTGGACCCCGGGGGGATTTAGCACAGATACGCAGTATTTT; CDR3aa: CASSWTPGGFSTDTQYF
abundance: .; v_gene: TRBV12-3/TRBV12-4; j_gene: TRBJ2-7; d_gene: .; CDR3nt: TGTGTGAAACAGGGAGATGGTTTTTACGAGCAGTACTTC; CDR3aa: CVKQGDGFYEQYF
abundance: .; v_gene: TRBV2; j_gene: TRBJ2-1; d_gene: .; CDR3nt: TGTGCCAGCAGTGAATCTACAGGGCTAAATGAGCAGTTCTTC; CDR3aa: CASSESTGLNEQFF
abundance: .; v_gene: TRBV29-1; j_gene: TRBJ1-2; d_gene: TRBD1; CDR3nt: TGCAGCGTTTCCAGAGGGGGACAGGGGCCTGGCTACACCTTC; CDR3aa: CSVSRGGQGPGYTF
abundance: few; v_gene: TRBV3-1; j_gene: TRBJ2-1; d_gene: TRBD1; CDR3nt: TGTGCCAGCAGCTACGGGGACAGGGAGAAAATACGACAGTTCTTC; CDR3aa: CASSYGDREKIRQFF
abundance: .; v_gene: TRBV6-2/TRBV6-3; j_gene: TRBJ2-1; d_gene: TRBD2; CDR3nt: TGTGCCAGCATGGGAGCGGGAGTTGGGGACAATGAGCAGTTCTTC; CDR3aa: CASMGAGVGDNEQFF
abundance: .; v_gene: TRBV6-5; j_gene: TRBJ2-3; d_gene: .; CDR3nt: TGTGCCAGCAGCCAAGGTAACTGGAAGGCAGATACGCAGTATTTT; CDR3aa: CASSQGNWKADTQYF
abundance: .; v_gene: TRBV7-2; j_gene: TRBJ2-1; d_gene: .; CDR3nt: TGTGCCAGCAGCTTAGCGCGGATAATCCTCAATGAGCAGTTCTTC; CDR3aa: CASSLARIILNEQFF
abundance: few; v_gene: TRBV6-6; j_gene: TRBJ2-5; d_gene: .; CDR3nt: TGTGCCAGCAGTTACTCGACCTGGGAGCAGTACTTC; CDR3aa: CASSYSTWEQYF
abundance: .; v_gene: TRBV3-1; j_gene: TRBJ2-3; d_gene: TRBD2; CDR3nt: TGTGCCAGCAGCCAGGGACTAGCGGGAATTTCTAGCACAGAGACGCAGTATTTT; CDR3aa: CASSQGLAGISSTETQYF
abundance: .; v_gene: TRBV5-1; j_gene: TRBJ2-1; d_gene: TRBD2; CDR3nt: TGCGCCAGCAGGAGCGGGAGGATCTACAATGAGCAGTTCTTC; CDR3aa: CASRSGRIYNEQFF
abundance: many; v_gene: TRBV21-1; j_gene: TRBJ2-1; d_gene: .; CDR3nt: TGTGCCACCGACATCGGAGGGGGAAAGTCCCCCCCGATGCAGTTCTTC; CDR3aa: CATDIGGGKSPPMQFF
abundance: .; v_gene: TRBV27; j_gene: TRBJ2-2; d_gene: .; CDR3nt: TGTGCCAGCAGTTTATTGGGGACAAGAAACACCGGGGAGCTGTTTTTT; CDR3aa: CASSLLGTRNTGELFF
abundance: few; v_gene: TRBV27; j_gene: TRBJ2-5; d_gene: .; CDR3nt: TGTGCCAGCAGTTCGGGTGGGGCGGGGTTGCTGTCGAATGAGCAGTACTTC; CDR3aa: CASSSGGAGLLSNEQYF
abundance: .; v_gene: TRBV6-2/TRBV6-3; j_gene: TRBJ2-3; d_gene: .; CDR3nt: TGTGCCAGCAGTGTACGATCGGAGGATACGCAGTATTTT; CDR3aa: CASSVRSEDTQYF
abundance: .; v_gene: TRBV4-1; j_gene: TRBJ2-3; d_gene: .; CDR3nt: TGCGCCAGCAGCCCCGAACAGCGTAGCACAGATACGCAGTATTTT; CDR3aa: CASSPEQRSTDTQYF
abundance: .; v_gene: TRBV4-1; j_gene: TRBJ2-3; d_gene: TRBD2; CDR3nt: TGCGCCAGCAGCCAAGAGAGGACTAGCGGTTTTAAGGATACGCAGTATTTT; CDR3aa: CASSQERTSGFKDTQYF
abundance: .; v_gene: TRBV9; j_gene: TRBJ1-6; d_gene: TRBD1; CDR3nt: TGTGCCAGCGGAACGGGACAGGGGTATTCACCCCTCCACTTT; CDR3aa: CASGTGQGYSPLHF
abundance: many; v_gene: TRBV29-1; j_gene: TRBJ2-3; d_gene: TRBD2; CDR3nt: TGCAGCACCCGGGGGGGGGACAAAAGCACAGATACGCAGTATTTT; CDR3aa: CSTRGGDKSTDTQYF
abundance: .; v_gene: TRBV12-3/TRBV12-4; j_gene: TRBJ1-5; d_gene: .; CDR3nt: TGTGCCAGCAGGATTCTCGGCGGGCCCCAGCATTTT; CDR3aa: CASRILGGPQHF
abundance: .; v_gene: TRBV7-3; j_gene: TRBJ2-1; d_gene: .; CDR3nt: TGTGCCAGCAGCTTAGGAGTCCAGGGATACAATGAGCAGTTCTTC; CDR3aa: CASSLGVQGYNEQFF
abundance: many; v_gene: TRBV7-2; j_gene: TRBJ2-1; d_gene: TRBD1; CDR3nt: TGTGCCAGCAGCCCCCGGACAGGGTCTCGGTCCTACAATGAGCAGTTCTTC; CDR3aa: CASSPRTGSRSYNEQFF
abundance: few; v_gene: TRBV6-1; j_gene: TRBJ2-5; d_gene: TRBD1; CDR3nt: TGTGCCACCTGCCGGGACAGTCAAGAGACCCAGTACTTC; CDR3aa: CATCRDSQETQYF
abundance: .; v_gene: TRBV7-8; j_gene: TRBJ2-1; d_gene: TRBD2; CDR3nt: TGTGCCAGCAGCTTGGGGGGGGGGACTACCTTTTACAATGAGCAGTTCTTC; CDR3aa: CASSLGGGTTFYNEQFF
abundance: many; v_gene: TRBV5-5; j_gene: TRBJ2-3; d_gene: .; CDR3nt: TGTGCCAGCAGCCGTAGCCCAGCGATACCAGATACGCAGTATTTT; CDR3aa: CASSRSPAIPDTQYF
abundance: .; v_gene: TRBV2; j_gene: TRBJ1-2; d_gene: TRBD1; CDR3nt: TGTGCCAGCAGGGCGACAGGGCCGTATGGCTACACCTTC; CDR3aa: CASRATGPYGYTF
abundance: .; v_gene: TRBV4-3; j_gene: TRBJ1-2; d_gene: .; CDR3nt: TGCGCCAGCAGCCCTCAAAATACAGGACGCGGTAGAAGCAACTATGGCTACACCTTC; CDR3aa: CASSPQNTGRGRSNYGYTF
abundance: many; v_gene: TRBV4-1; j_gene: TRBJ2-1; d_gene: TRBD2; CDR3nt: TGCGCCAGCAGCCAAGATCTCCCGGGGACTAGCAACAATGAGCAGTTCTTC; CDR3aa: CASSQDLPGTSNNEQFF